This TCR beta chain stems from a study of PD-1 blockade in mismatch repair-deficient tumors. Background on the study: Patients had about a dozen mismatch repair-deficient cancer types, all previously treated and progressing.

With respect to this clone: The antigen is not known.

Germline values: CDR1 SGHNT, CDR2 YYREEE (reference sequence). The trim removed 5 bases at V and 0 bases at J, leaving 8 bases unmatched. The CDR3 is made up of 16 amino acids. A few pembrolizumab responders had their TCRs sequenced. Study-wide findings and caveats: Rapid post-treatment expansion, then contraction, generally preceding radiologic response, marked tumor-resident clones.

Only in-frame clones appear in the TCRdb table, and some are missing; sequencing was by immunoSEQ multiplex PCR. This table has some 85,000 clones, 80% to 90% appearing once. The chain employs TRBV5-4 and TRBJ2-3; 8 positions agree with TRBD2. The receptor's source is an adult with mismatch repair-deficient cancer. The material sequenced was peripheral blood, taken 44 weeks after starting pembrolizumab. The CDR3 DNA follows: TGTGCCAGCAGGCCAAGGAGCGGGAGAAGCACAGATACGCAGTATTTT. As protein: CASRPRSGRSTDTQYF.